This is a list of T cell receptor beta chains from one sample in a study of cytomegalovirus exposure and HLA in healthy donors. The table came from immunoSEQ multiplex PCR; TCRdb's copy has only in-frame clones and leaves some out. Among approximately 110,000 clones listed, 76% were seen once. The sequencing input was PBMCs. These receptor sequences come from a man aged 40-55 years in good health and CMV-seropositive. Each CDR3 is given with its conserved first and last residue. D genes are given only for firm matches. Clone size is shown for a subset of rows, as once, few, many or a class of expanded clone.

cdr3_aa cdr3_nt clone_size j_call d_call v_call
CASSRTGNNEKLFF TGCGCCAGCAGCCGGACAGGGAATAATGAAAAACTGTTTTTT - TRBJ1-4 TRBD1 TRBV5-1
CATTSGGNQPQHF TGTGCCACCACATCAGGGGGTAATCAGCCCCAGCATTTT - TRBJ1-5 TRBD1 TRBV19
CASSIYSPLAGGLTGELFF TGTGCCAGTAGTATATATTCCCCCTTAGCGGGGGGCCTTACCGGGGAGCTGTTTTTT - TRBJ2-2 TRBD2 TRBV19
CASTQGGGAIETQYF TGTGCCAGCACCCAAGGTGGGGGGGCCATCGAGACCCAGTACTTC - TRBJ2-5 - TRBV27
CASSPRTEINIQYF TGTGCCAGCAGCCCCCGGACAGAGATAAACATTCAGTACTTC - TRBJ2-4 - TRBV7-2
CASAVRQGDSPLHF TGTGCCAGCGCAGTTCGACAGGGGGATTCACCCCTCCACTTT - TRBJ1-6 TRBD1 TRBV6-6
CASSQGQGEWEQYF TGCGCCAGCAGCCAAGGACAGGGAGAATGGGAGCAGTACTTC - TRBJ2-7 TRBD1 TRBV4-3
CASSPDIGQYF TGTGCCAGCAGTCCCGATATCGGGCAGTACTTC once TRBJ2-7 - TRBV6-6
CASRGQGGTEAFF TGTGCCAGCAGGGGACAGGGAGGGACTGAAGCTTTCTTT few TRBJ1-1 TRBD1 TRBV6-5
CASLGPRRTEAFF TGTGCCAGCTTAGGGCCCCGGAGGACTGAAGCTTTCTTT - TRBJ1-1 - TRBV19
CASSSPGTSPYEQYF TGTGCCAGCAGCTCGCCCGGGACTAGTCCCTACGAGCAGTACTTC - TRBJ2-7 TRBD2 TRBV11-3